Listed below are T cell receptor beta chains from one sample, sequenced in a study of immune heterogeneity within non-small cell lung tumors. TCRdb itself ran the multiplex PCR reads through MiXCR, one entry per CDR3 protein. This table has just over 15,000 distinct CDR3 sequences, over 25% appearing once. Sequencing was carried out using lung tumor tissue. All receptors derive from a man aged 35 to 55 with non-small cell lung cancer. Each CDR3 is given with its conserved first and last residue. A D gene is named only where the DNA matches it firmly. A clone size is listed for some rows: how often the clone was seen (once, few, many), or a class if it is expanded.

D: TRBD2
J: TRBJ2-3
size: many
V: TRBV13
CDR3: CASSPIPTSGTSTDTQYF
DNA: TGTGCCAGCAGCCCTATCCCGACTAGCGGGACCAGCACAGATACGCAGTATTTT

D: NA
J: TRBJ2-1
size: NA
V: TRBV9
CDR3: CASSIKRQGYNEQFF
DNA: TGTGCCAGCAGCATCAAGCGGCAGGGTTACAATGAGCAGTTCTTC

D: NA
J: TRBJ2-3
size: many
V: TRBV24-1
CDR3: CATSDLGQGSATTDTQYF
DNA: TGTGCCACCAGTGATTTAGGTCAGGGTAGCGCTACCACAGATACGCAGTATTTT

D: TRBD1
J: TRBJ1-4
size: medium-sized
V: TRBV4-1
CDR3: CASSQTGMNEKLFF
DNA: TGCGCCAGCAGCCAGACAGGGATGAATGAAAAACTGTTTTTT

D: TRBD1
J: TRBJ1-2
size: medium-sized
V: TRBV19
CDR3: CASSIRTGDSVYGYTF
DNA: TGTGCCAGTAGTATTCGGACAGGGGATAGTGTTTATGGCTACACCTTC

D: NA
J: TRBJ2-1
size: NA
V: TRBV5-6
CDR3: CASSLGGTSYNEQFF
DNA: TGTGCCAGCAGCTTGGGGGGAACCTCCTACAATGAGCAGTTCTTC

D: TRBD2
J: TRBJ2-3
size: NA
V: TRBV20-1
CDR3: CSARDPSREGHTTDTQYF
DNA: TGCAGTGCTAGAGATCCGTCCCGGGAGGGGCACACCACAGATACGCAGTATTTT

D: NA
J: TRBJ1-1
size: NA
V: TRBV9
CDR3: CASSEKGVSTEAFF
DNA: TGTGCCAGCAGCGAGAAGGGGGTGAGCACTGAAGCTTTCTTT

D: NA
J: TRBJ1-2
size: many
V: TRBV11-3
CDR3: CASSLGTSGYTF
DNA: TGTGCCAGCAGCTTAGGGACTTCTGGCTACACCTTC

D: NA
J: TRBJ2-6
size: many
V: TRBV10-3
CDR3: CAISESRTASGANVLTF
DNA: TGTGCCATCAGTGAATCTAGGACGGCTTCTGGGGCCAACGTCCTGACTTTC

D: TRBD1
J: TRBJ2-2
size: many
V: TRBV6-1
CDR3: CASRRRTGTGTGELFF
DNA: TGTGCCAGCAGGCGGAGGACAGGGACGGGCACCGGGGAGCTGTTTTTT

D: TRBD1
J: TRBJ1-1
size: NA
V: TRBV7-8
CDR3: CASSNNRGLGTEAFF
DNA: TGTGCCAGCAGCAACAACAGGGGGCTGGGAACTGAAGCTTTCTTT

D: NA
J: TRBJ1-2
size: many
V: TRBV6-2/TRBV6-3
CDR3: CASSNPGTYGYTF
DNA: TGTGCCAGCAGTAACCCAGGGACCTATGGCTACACCTTC

D: NA
J: TRBJ1-4
size: few
V: TRBV4-2
CDR3: CASSQGHWGVTNEKLFF
DNA: TGTGCCAGCAGCCAAGGACATTGGGGGGTGACAAATGAAAAACTGTTTTTT

D: NA
J: TRBJ1-1
size: few
V: TRBV30
CDR3: CASDRLNTEAFF
DNA: TGTGCCTCAGACAGGTTGAACACTGAAGCTTTCTTT

D: TRBD1
J: TRBJ1-1
size: many
V: TRBV7-9
CDR3: CASEQGASNTEAFF
DNA: TGTGCCAGCGAGCAGGGGGCCTCGAACACTGAAGCTTTCTTT

D: NA
J: TRBJ1-3
size: few
V: TRBV19
CDR3: CASRGTGSGAGNTIYF
DNA: TGTGCCAGTAGGGGAACAGGGTCGGGCGCGGGAAACACCATATATTTT

D: NA
J: TRBJ2-7
size: medium-sized
V: TRBV6-2/TRBV6-3
CDR3: CASSYQGRGQYF
DNA: TGTGCCAGCAGTTATCAGGGACGCGGGCAGTACTTC

D: NA
J: TRBJ1-3
size: medium-sized
V: TRBV19
CDR3: CASSRTYGSSGNTIYF
DNA: TGTGCCAGTAGTAGAACCTACGGGAGCTCTGGAAACACCATATATTTT

D: NA
J: TRBJ1-6
size: few
V: TRBV27
CDR3: CASGPGANSPLHF
DNA: TGTGCCAGCGGCCCGGGCGCAAATTCACCCCTCCACTTT

D: NA
J: TRBJ2-1
size: NA
V: TRBV9
CDR3: CASSVGAGTSYNEQFF
DNA: TGTGCCAGCAGCGTTGGGGCGGGGACCTCCTACAATGAGCAGTTCTTC

D: NA
J: TRBJ1-6
size: many
V: TRBV7-8
CDR3: CASSLASGSSSYNSPLHF
DNA: TGTGCCAGCAGCTTAGCGTCGGGGTCGAGCTCCTATAATTCACCCCTCCACTTT

D: NA
J: TRBJ1-5
size: many
V: TRBV12-5
CDR3: CASGLEENQPQHF
DNA: TGTGCTAGTGGTTTGGAAGAAAATCAGCCCCAGCATTTT

D: NA
J: TRBJ1-2
size: many
V: TRBV12-5
CDR3: CASGLVGADTF
DNA: TGTGCTAGTGGTTTGGTGGGGGCTGACACCTTC

D: NA
J: TRBJ2-6
size: many
V: TRBV6-1
CDR3: CASSFRQDNSGANVLTF
DNA: TGTGCCAGCAGTTTTAGACAGGACAACTCTGGGGCCAACGTCCTGACTTTC

D: NA
J: TRBJ1-5
size: NA
V: TRBV10-3
CDR3: CAISEFGQPDQPQHF
DNA: TGTGCCATCAGTGAGTTCGGCCAGCCGGATCAGCCCCAGCATTTT

D: TRBD2
J: TRBJ2-7
size: NA
V: TRBV7-8
CDR3: CASSLGGLSGRPGKGYEQYF
DNA: TGTGCCAGCAGCTTAGGTGGTTTGAGCGGGAGGCCAGGTAAAGGCTACGAGCAGTACTTC

D: TRBD1
J: TRBJ2-4
size: NA
V: TRBV7-8
CDR3: CASSFPGQGSYF
DNA: TGTGCCAGCAGCTTTCCGGGACAGGGTTCGTACTTC

D: TRBD2
J: TRBJ2-7
size: medium-sized
V: TRBV12-3/TRBV12-4
CDR3: CASSFSGSPYEQYF
DNA: TGTGCCAGCAGTTTTAGCGGGAGCCCCTACGAGCAGTACTTC

D: TRBD1
J: TRBJ2-7
size: NA
V: TRBV9
CDR3: CASSPRQGTYEQYF
DNA: TGTGCCAGCAGCCCAAGACAGGGAACCTACGAGCAGTACTTC

D: NA
J: TRBJ2-5
size: few
V: TRBV7-6
CDR3: CASSLERRETQYF
DNA: TGTGCCAGCAGCTTAGAGAGGAGGGAGACCCAGTACTTC

D: NA
J: TRBJ2-7
size: many
V: TRBV25-1
CDR3: CASAGRGSGPYEQYF
DNA: TGTGCCAGCGCTGGAAGGGGTAGCGGACCCTACGAGCAGTACTTC

D: NA
J: TRBJ1-4
size: NA
V: TRBV20-1
CDR3: CSAGGSTNEKLFF
DNA: TGCAGTGCTGGGGGCAGCACTAATGAAAAACTGTTTTTT

D: TRBD1
J: TRBJ2-5
size: NA
V: TRBV18
CDR3: CASSPRTRGETQYF
DNA: TGTGCCAGCTCACCACGGACCAGGGGGGAGACCCAGTACTTC

D: NA
J: TRBJ1-2
size: NA
V: TRBV6-4
CDR3: CASSRAWGAGGYTF
DNA: TGTGCCAGCAGTCGGGCCTGGGGAGCGGGCGGCTACACCTTC

D: NA
J: TRBJ1-2
size: many
V: TRBV28
CDR3: CASRLDSNYGYTF
DNA: TGTGCCAGCAGGCTGGACAGTAACTATGGCTACACCTTC

D: TRBD1
J: TRBJ2-2
size: many
V: TRBV9
CDR3: CASSVGPDRGNTGELFF
DNA: TGTGCCAGCAGCGTAGGACCCGACAGGGGCAACACCGGGGAGCTGTTTTTT

D: NA
J: TRBJ1-3
size: medium-sized
V: TRBV5-1
CDR3: CASSLQPGNTIYF
DNA: TGCGCCAGCAGCTTGCAGCCTGGAAACACCATATATTTT